Sequencing of this T cell receptor (beta chain) was carried out in a study of human CD8 memory T cell subsets. Libraries targeted TCR beta using 5' RACE with UMIs. TCRdb re-called the 5' RACE reads; one entry per CDR3 protein, DNA not given. The repertoire table contains roughly 6,800 distinct CDR3 sequences. The germline gives CDR1 SEHNR, CDR2 FQNEAQ (reference sequence). This CDR3 contains 12 residues. This clonotype is classed as medium-sized by frequency. V and J are TRBV7-9 and TRBJ1-2; TCRdb's D call of TRBD1 is untestable without DNA. This TCR was sampled from a human donor in good health. Specimen: CD8+ T cells from PBMCs. The CDR3 is CASSDGTGGYTF.